This TCR beta chain originates from a study of PD-1 blockade in mismatch repair-deficient tumors. For the study at large: Patients had eleven to twelve mismatch repair-deficient cancer types and were previously treated and progressing. Notes on the study in general: Rapid post-treatment expansion, then contraction, generally preceding radiologic response, marked tumor-resident clones.

Generated by immunoSEQ multiplex PCR, the TCRdb table keeps only in-frame clones and is missing some. The sample yields 35,000 to 40,000 clones, 70% to 80% seen once. Of note for this clone: The target antigen is unknown.

The CDR3 runs to 13 residues. Germline CDR1 reads MNHNS; CDR2 reads SASEGT. V trimming: 9 bases; J trimming: 4 bases; junction bases outside the gene matches: 9. Every patient had mismatch repair deficiency by PCR or immunohistochemistry. This chain links TRBV6-1 with TRBJ2-7, with TRBD1 identical over 7 bases. This sequence was found in an adult with mismatch repair-deficient cancer. The material sequenced was peripheral blood, taken 4 weeks after starting pembrolizumab. Here the CDR3 reads CASCRDSKYEQYF. The CDR3 DNA reads TGTGCCAGTTGCCGGGACAGTAAGTACGAGCAGTACTTC.